The count of the clone carrying this T cell receptor (beta chain) is one. The entry originates in a study of T cells in Graves' hyperthyroidism and ophthalmopathy. The CDR3 has 17 amino acids. Germline lookup yields CDR1 MNHEY and CDR2 SVGEGT. V was shortened by 2 bases and J by 6 bases, with 17 bases between the two germline ends. The source material, RNA transcripts, was used to amplify TCR beta CDR3 regions. In the first-round RT-PCR of the TCR CDR3, the HTBI primer set was used. MiXCR was run by TCRdb on the multiplex PCR reads, yielding one entry per CDR3 protein. The sample has hundreds of thousands of distinct CDR3 sequences; about 45% are singletons.

Sequencing was performed on peripheral blood or thyroid tissue (not recorded which). The chain joins TRBV6-2 or TRBV6-3 to TRBJ1-6, with D perhaps TRBD1 (5 bases). The receptor's source is a woman between 18 and 30 years old with Graves' hyperthyroidism. The CDR3 DNA follows: TGTGCCAGCAGTTACCTCAACTCGGGGCCTCCTAATTCACCCCTCCACTTT. Its protein is CASSYLNSGPPNSPLHF.